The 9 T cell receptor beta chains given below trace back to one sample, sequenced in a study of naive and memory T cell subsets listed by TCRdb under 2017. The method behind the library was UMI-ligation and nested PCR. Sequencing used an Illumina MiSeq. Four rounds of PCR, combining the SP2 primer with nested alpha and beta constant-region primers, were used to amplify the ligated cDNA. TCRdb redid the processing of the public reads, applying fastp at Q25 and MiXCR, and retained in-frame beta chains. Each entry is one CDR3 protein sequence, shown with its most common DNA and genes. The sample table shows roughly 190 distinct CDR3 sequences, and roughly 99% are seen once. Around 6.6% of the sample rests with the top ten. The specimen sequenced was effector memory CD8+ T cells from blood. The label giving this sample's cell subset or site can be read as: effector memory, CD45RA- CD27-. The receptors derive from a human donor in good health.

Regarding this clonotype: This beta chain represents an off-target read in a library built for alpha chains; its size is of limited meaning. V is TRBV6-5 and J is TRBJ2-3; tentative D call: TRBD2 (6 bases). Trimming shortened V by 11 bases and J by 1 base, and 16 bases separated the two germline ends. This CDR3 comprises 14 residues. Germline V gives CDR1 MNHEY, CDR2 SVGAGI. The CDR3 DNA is TGTGCCGGGAGACTAGTCGCTGGCACAGATACGCAGTATTTT. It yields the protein CAGRLVAGTDTQYF.

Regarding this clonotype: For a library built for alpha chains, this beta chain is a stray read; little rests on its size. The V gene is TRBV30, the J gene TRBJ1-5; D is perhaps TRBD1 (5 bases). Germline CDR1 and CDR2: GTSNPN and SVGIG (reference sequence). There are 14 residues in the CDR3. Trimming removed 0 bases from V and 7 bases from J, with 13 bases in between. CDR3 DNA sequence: TGTGCCTGGAGTGTATTAGGGGACGAACAGCCCCAGCATTTT. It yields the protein CAWSVLGDEQPQHF.

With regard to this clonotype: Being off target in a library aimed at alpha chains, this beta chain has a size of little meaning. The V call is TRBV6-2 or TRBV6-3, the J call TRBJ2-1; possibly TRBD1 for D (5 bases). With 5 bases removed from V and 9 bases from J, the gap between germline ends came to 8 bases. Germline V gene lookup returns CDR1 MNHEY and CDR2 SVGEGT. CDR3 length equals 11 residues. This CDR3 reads CASSPQGEQFF. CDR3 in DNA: TGTGCCAGCAGTCCCCAGGGTGAGCAGTTCTTC.

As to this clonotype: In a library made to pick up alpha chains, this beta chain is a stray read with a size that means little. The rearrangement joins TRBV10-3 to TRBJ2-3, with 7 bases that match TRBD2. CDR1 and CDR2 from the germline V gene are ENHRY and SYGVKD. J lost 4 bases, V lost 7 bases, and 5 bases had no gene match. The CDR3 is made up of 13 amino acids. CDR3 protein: CAINSGNPDTQYF. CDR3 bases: TGTGCCATCAACAGCGGGAATCCAGATACGCAGTATTTT.

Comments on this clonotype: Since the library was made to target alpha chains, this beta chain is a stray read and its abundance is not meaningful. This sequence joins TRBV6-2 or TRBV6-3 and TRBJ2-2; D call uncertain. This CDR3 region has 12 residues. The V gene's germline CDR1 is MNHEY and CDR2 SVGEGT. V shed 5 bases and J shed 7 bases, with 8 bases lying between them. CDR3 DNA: TGTGCCAGCAGTCGGTCCCTCGGGGAGCTGTTTTTT. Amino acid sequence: CASSRSLGELFF.

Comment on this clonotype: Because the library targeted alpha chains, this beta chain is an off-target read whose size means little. CDR3 amino acids: CATTGAGVGEQYF. CDR3 nucleotides: TGTGCCACCACAGGAGCTGGGGTGGGCGAGCAGTACTTC. V and J are TRBV6-6 and TRBJ2-7; D might be TRBD1 (5 bases). The germline V and J ends were trimmed by 10 bases and 6 bases, with 19 bases remaining between them. Germline-derived CDR1 and CDR2 are MNHNY and SVGAGI (reference sequence). The CDR3 has 13 amino acids.

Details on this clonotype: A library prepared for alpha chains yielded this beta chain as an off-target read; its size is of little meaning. This chain's CDR3 is CASRTSAGTEAFF. CDR3 DNA: TGCGCCAGCAGAACTTCCGCCGGCACTGAAGCTTTCTTT. V is TRBV5-1 and J is TRBJ1-1; the D is unclear. The germline gives CDR1 SGHRS, CDR2 YFSETQ. Trimming left V 5 bases short and J 4 bases short, with 12 bases between. This CDR3 region has 13 residues.

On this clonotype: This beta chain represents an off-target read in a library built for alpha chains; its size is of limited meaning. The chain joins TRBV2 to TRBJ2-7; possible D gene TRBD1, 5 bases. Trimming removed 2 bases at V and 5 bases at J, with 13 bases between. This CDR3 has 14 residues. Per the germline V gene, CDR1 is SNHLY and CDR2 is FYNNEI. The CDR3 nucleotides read TGTGCCAGCAGTGAAAGGGCAGGGTTGAACGAGCAGTACTTC. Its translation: CASSERAGLNEQYF.

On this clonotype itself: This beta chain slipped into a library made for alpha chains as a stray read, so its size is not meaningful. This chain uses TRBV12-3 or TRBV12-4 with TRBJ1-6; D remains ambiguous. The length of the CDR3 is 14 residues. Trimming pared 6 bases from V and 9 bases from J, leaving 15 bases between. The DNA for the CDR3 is TGTGCCAGCAGCCCCCGGCTCGAAGGTTCACCCCTCCACTTT. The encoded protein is CASSPRLEGSPLHF.